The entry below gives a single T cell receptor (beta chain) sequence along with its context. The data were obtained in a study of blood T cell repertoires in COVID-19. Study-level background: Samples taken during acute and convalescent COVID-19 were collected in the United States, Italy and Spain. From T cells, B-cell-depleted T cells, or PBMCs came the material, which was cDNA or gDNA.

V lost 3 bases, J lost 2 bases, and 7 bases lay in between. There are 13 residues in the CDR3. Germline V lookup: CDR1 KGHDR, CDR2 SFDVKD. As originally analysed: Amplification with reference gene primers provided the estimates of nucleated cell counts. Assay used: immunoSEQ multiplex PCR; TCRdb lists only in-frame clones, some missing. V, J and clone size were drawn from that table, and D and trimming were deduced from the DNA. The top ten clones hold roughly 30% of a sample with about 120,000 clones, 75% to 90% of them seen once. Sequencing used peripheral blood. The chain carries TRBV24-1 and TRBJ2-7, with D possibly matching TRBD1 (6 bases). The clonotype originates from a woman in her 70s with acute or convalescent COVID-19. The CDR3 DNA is TGTGCCACCAGTGATCGGACAGCCTACGAGCAGTACTTC. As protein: CATSDRTAYEQYF.